This TCR beta chain was identified in a study of T cells in women clearing cervical HPV infection. Study information: Case blood was drawn a median approximately five months after lesion detection.

The length of the CDR3 is 16 residues. Germline CDR1 and CDR2: LNHDA and SQIVND (reference sequence). Trimming took 3 bases from V and 3 from J, leaving 16 bases between them. Prevalent HPV16 infections were excluded; only incident single HPV16 infections included. Comments on this clone: Its antigen is not known. The CDR3 end lies 3 residues beyond the end of the read and is filled in from the germline J gene.

Whole-study findings and limits: Each sample's T-cell count was unknown, possibly confounding richness.

Assay: immunoSEQ multiplex PCR; the TCRdb copy retains only in-frame clones and omits some. Its table lists around 46,000 clones. This chain links TRBV19 with TRBJ2-3; weak D call: TRBD1 (6 bases). The sample consisted of blood buffy coat. The receptor was isolated from a woman between 18 and 69 years old with a cervical HPV16 infection that either progressed to CIN3+ or cleared (not recorded which). CDR3 bases read: TGTGCCAGTAGTATTAGGGGGTCAGAGAAGACAGATACG. Its translation: CASSIRGSEKTDT. In full, the CDR3 is CASSIRGSEKTDTQYF.